The T cell receptor beta chain under discussion was sequenced for a study of T cells in Graves' hyperthyroidism and ophthalmopathy. TCR beta CDR3 region amplification was performed from RNA transcripts. A first-round RT-PCR of the TCR CDR3 used the HTBI primer set. TCRdb reprocessed the multiplex PCR reads via MiXCR and lists one record per CDR3 protein. The data contain 600,000 to 750,000 distinct CDR3 sequences, 17% of them singletons. Germline CDR1 reads LNHDA; CDR2 reads SQIVND (reference sequence). The CDR3 sequence is 15 residues long. V lost 3 bases, J lost 5 bases, and 16 bases lay in between.

The source material was blood. This TCR came from a man in his forties or fifties with Graves' hyperthyroidism. V is TRBV19 and J is TRBJ2-5; D is perhaps TRBD2 (6 bases). CDR3 coding DNA: TGTGCCAGTAGTATGACTAGTGGGGCCTTGGAGACCCAGTACTTC. Translated, it gives CASSMTSGALETQYF. The variable domain in full, completed from reference TRBV19 and TRBJ2-5, reads DGGITQSPKYLFRKEGQNVTLSCEQNLNHDAMYWYRQDPGQGLRLIYYSQIVNDFQKGDIAEGYSVSREKKESFPLTVTSAQKNPTAFYLCASSMTSGALETQYFGPGTRLLVL.